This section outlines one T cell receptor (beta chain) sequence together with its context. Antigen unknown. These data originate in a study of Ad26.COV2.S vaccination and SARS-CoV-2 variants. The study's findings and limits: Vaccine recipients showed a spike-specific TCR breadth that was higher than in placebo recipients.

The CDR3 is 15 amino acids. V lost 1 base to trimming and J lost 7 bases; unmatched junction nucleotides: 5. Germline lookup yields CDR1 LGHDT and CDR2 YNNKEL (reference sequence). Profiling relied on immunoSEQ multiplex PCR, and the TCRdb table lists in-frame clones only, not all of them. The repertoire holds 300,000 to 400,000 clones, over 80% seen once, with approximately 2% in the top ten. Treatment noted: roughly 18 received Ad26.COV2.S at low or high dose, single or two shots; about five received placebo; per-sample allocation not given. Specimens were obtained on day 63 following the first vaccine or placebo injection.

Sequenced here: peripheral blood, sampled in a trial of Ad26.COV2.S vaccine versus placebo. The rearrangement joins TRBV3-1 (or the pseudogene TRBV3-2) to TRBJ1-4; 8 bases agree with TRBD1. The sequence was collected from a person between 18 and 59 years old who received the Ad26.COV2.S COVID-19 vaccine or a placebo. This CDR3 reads CASSQATGGIEKLFF. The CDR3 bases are TGTGCCAGCAGCCAAGCCACAGGGGGTATTGAAAAACTGTTTTTT.